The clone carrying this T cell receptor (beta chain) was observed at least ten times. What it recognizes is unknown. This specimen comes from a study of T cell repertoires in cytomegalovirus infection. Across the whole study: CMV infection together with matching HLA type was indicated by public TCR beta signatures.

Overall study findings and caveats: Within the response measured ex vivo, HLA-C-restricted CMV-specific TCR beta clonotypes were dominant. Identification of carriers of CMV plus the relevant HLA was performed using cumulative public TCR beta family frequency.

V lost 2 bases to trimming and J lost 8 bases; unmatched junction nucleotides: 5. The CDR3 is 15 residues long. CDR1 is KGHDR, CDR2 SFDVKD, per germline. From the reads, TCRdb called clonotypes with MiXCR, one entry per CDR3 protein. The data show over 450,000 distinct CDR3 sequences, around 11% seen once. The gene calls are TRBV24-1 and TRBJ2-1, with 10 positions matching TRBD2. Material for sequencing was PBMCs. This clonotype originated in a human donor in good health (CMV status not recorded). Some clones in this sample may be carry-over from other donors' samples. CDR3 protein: CATSDSSGGLDEQFF. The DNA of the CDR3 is TGTGCCACCAGTGATTCTAGCGGGGGATTGGATGAGCAGTTCTTC.